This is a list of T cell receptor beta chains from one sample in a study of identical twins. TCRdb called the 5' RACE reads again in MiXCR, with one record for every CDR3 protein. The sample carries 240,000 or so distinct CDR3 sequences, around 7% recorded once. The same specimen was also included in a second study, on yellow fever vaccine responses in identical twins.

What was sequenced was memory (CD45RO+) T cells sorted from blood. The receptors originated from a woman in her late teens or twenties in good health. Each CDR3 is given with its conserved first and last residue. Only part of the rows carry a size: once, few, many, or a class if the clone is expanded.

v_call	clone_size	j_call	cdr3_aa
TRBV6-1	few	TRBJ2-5	CASRDRGTETQYF
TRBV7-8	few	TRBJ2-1	CASSLLAGALYNEQFF
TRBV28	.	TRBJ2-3	CASSWDSSSKRYF
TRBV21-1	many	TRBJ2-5	CASSFRDFGRQETQYF
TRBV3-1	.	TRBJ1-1	CASSQSTEAFF
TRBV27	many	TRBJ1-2	CASSLGEGPRYGYTF
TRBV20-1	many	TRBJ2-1	CSARVHGTGAGNEQFF
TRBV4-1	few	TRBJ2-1	CASSHAGLAGNSYNEQFF
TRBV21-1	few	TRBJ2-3	CARLLASDTQYF
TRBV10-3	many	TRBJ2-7	CAITPGTGGRDYEQYF
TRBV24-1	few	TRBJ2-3	CATSRAGGTDTQYF
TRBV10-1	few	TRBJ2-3	CASSVGASSTDTQYF
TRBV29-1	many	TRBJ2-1	CSALREGRLQNEQFF
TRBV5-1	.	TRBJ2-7	CASRYDRVSAYEQYF
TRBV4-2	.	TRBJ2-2	CASSPILAGPANTGELFF
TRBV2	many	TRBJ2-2	CASSQANTGELFF
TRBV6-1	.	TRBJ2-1	CASSPTSGDFNEQFF
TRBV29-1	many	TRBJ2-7	CSVETSAPYEQYF
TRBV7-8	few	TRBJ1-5	CASSFDSMGNQPQHF
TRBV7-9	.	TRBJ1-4	CASSLGQSPTNEKLFF
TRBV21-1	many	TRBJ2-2	CASPLMAHYAGELFF
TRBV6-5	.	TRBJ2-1	CASSYSLGDSVNEQFF
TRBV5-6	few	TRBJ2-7	CASGSQEKSSYEQYF
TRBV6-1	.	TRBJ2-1	CASRLAAGFYNEQFF
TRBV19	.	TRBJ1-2	CASQDRSYGYTF
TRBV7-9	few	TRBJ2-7	CASSPGTGISNEQYF
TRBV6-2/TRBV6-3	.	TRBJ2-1	CASSYEGLASDEQFF
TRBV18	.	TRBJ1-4	CASSTRPTGSFNEKLFF
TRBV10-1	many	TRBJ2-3	CASSDRDRPTDTQYF
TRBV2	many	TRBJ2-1	CASGRRVTPAYNEQFF
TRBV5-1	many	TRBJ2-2	CASSGLAGDTGELFF
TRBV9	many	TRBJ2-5	CASTRAAGGGETQYF
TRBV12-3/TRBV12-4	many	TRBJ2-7	CASSLGGNLEQYF
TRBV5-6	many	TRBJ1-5	CASSRRATGLSRQPQHF
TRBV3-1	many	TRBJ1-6	CASKYRENSPLHF
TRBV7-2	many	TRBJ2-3	CASSQLAGVADTQYF
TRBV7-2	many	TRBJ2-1	CASSTKGFYAPANEQFF
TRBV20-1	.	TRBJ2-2	CSARLQGGGELFF
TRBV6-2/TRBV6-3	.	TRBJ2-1	CASTDAGNNYNEQFF
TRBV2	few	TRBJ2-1	CASSEAQGQGLHYNEQFF
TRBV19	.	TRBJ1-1	CASSIGETNTEAFF
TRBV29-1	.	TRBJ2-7	CSASLVRGQYF
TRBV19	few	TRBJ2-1	CASSKGTHDNEQFF
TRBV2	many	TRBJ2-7	CASSRTEAYEQYF
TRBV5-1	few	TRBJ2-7	CASSSGQHYEQYF
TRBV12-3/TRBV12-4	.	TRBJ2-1	CASSFGTSVYNEQFF
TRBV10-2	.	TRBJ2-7	CASRLGQNYEQYF
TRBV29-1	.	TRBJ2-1	CSVERSGVPYNEQFF
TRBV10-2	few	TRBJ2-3	CASMGLAGGPGDPDTQYF
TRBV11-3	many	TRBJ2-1	CASSLEGLAAYNEQFF
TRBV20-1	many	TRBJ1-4	CSARASEKLFF
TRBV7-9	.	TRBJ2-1	CASSFTGRDSNEQFF
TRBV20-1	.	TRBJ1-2	CSATTANYGYTF
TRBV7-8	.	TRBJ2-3	CASRLAPAGISTDTQYF
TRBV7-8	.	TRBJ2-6	CASGQPRSSGANVLTF
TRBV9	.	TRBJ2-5	CASSVVGWLLAVRETQYF
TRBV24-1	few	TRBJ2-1	CAIASGRSNEQFF
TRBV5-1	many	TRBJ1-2	CASSLDSGSANYGYTF
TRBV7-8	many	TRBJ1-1	CASSTVGGAREAFF